The 30 T cell receptor beta chains below were found in one sample sequenced in a study of CD8+ T cells in alopecia areata. Reverse transcription of extracted RNA yielded cDNA, which provided the sequencing template. Sequencing was performed with immunoSEQ multiplex PCR; in TCRdb, only in-frame clones are kept and a portion is missing. Among 120,000 or so clones listed, 47% were seen once. The sample taken for sequencing was NKG2D-low CD8+ T cells sorted from blood. The receptor source for this set is a human donor with alopecia areata.

The CDR3 nucleotides are TGTGCCAGCAGTGAATTGGGGTTCGCTTTCTTT. This gives the protein CASSELGFAFF. The V and J genes are TRBV25-1 and TRBJ1-1; no firm D call. Germline V gene lookup returns CDR1 MGHDK and CDR2 SYGVNS. The CDR3 runs to 11 residues. Trimming removed 1 base at V and 11 bases at J, with 8 bases between.

CDR3: CASSAGPLEQYF. The CDR3 DNA follows: TGTGCCAGCAGTGCCGGCCCGCTGGAGCAGTACTTC. The gene calls are TRBV28 and TRBJ2-7; D call uncertain. The CDR3 is 12 residues long. The germline CDR1 and CDR2 sequences are MDHEN and SYDVKM. Trimming removed 5 bases from V and 7 bases from J, with 12 bases in between. The variable domain in full, with the rest retrieved from reference TRBV28 and TRBJ2-7, is DVKVTQSSRYLVKRTGEKVFLECVQDMDHENMFWYRQDPGLGLRLIYFSYDVKMKEKGDIPEGYSVSREKKERFSLILESASTNQTSMYLCASSAGPLEQYFGPGTRLTVT.

The chain carries TRBV9 and TRBJ1-2; maybe TRBD1 (5 bases). The CDR3 runs 14 residues. V lost 0 bases, J lost 2 bases, and 8 bases lay in between. Germline V gene sequence: CDR1 SGDLS, CDR2 YYNGEE. The CDR3 nucleotides read TGTGCCAGCAGCGTAGCCCGGGACAACTATGGCTACACCTTC. Translated, it gives CASSVARDNYGYTF.

The rearrangement links TRBV29-1 to TRBJ2-5, with D unclear. Trimming cost V 7 bases and J 2 bases, with 14 bases left between them. Per the germline V gene, CDR1 is SQVTM and CDR2 is ANQGSEA. This CDR3 has 13 residues. Written as DNA, the CDR3 is TGCAGCGCTATTCGGCGTGGGCAAGAGACCCAGTACTTC. It codes for CSAIRRGQETQYF.

This clone showed up just a few times. The chain joins TRBV27 to TRBJ2-1; D gene ambiguous. Germline V gives CDR1 MNHEY, CDR2 SMNVEV (reference sequence). This CDR3 is built from 11 residues. The V gene lost 5 bases and the J gene lost 4 bases, with 3 bases spanning the gap. The CDR3 nucleotides read TGTGCCAGCAGTAATTACAATGAGCAGTTCTTC. Amino acids: CASSNYNEQFF.

This rearrangement joins TRBV11-2 to TRBJ1-2; 10 nucleotides agree with TRBD1. CDR1 and CDR2 from the germline V gene are SGHAT and FQNNGV. J gave up 4 bases and V 3 bases, and 2 bases lay outside the gene matches. CDR3 length: 14 amino acids. CDR3 in DNA: TGTGCCAGCAGCTTGACAGGGGGCATCTATGGCTACACCTTC. Encoded protein: CASSLTGGIYGYTF.

V is TRBV29-1 and J is TRBJ2-7; perhaps TRBD2 as D (7 bases). CDR1 SQVTM and CDR2 ANQGSEA come from the germline V gene. V was trimmed by 0 bases and J by 3 bases, leaving 15 bases between them. The CDR3 is 15 amino acids. This chain's CDR3 is CSVEDRAGAYYEQYF. The CDR3 DNA follows: TGCAGCGTTGAAGATCGGGCGGGGGCCTACTACGAGCAGTACTTC.

The V and J genes are TRBV27 and TRBJ1-1; 8 nucleotides match TRBD1. The CDR3 totals 13 residues. The ends lost 7 bases at V and 6 bases at J; junction bases unmatched: 7. Germline loops: CDR1 MNHEY, CDR2 SMNVEV (reference sequence). The CDR3 region is CASTATGVSEAFF. CDR3 nucleotides: TGTGCCAGCACCGCGACAGGGGTATCTGAAGCTTTCTTT.

This clone was recorded a few times. The rearrangement uses TRBV7-9 and TRBJ1-1, with D possibly being TRBD1 (6 bases). The V end was cut by 4 bases, the J end by 5 bases, with 20 bases between. The germline V gene has CDR1 SEHNR and CDR2 FQNEAQ (reference sequence). The CDR3 loop spans 16 amino acids. CDR3 in amino acids: CASSSQGGYLETEAFF. The CDR3 DNA follows: TGTGCCAGCAGCTCACAAGGGGGTTACCTTGAGACTGAAGCTTTCTTT.

This chain links TRBV2 with TRBJ1-1; D remains unclear. V lost 10 bases and J 0 bases, leaving 6 bases between the germline ends. CDR1 is SNHLY, CDR2 FYNNEI, per germline. The CDR3 runs 11 residues. CDR3 residues: CATHLNTEAFF. Here the CDR3 DNA reads TGTGCCACCCATCTGAACACTGAAGCTTTCTTT. Full variable domain (outside the CDR3, taken from reference TRBV2 and TRBJ1-1): EPEVTQTPSHQVTQMGQEVILRCVPISNHLYFYWYRQILGQKVEFLVSFYNNEISEKSEIFDDQFSVERPDGSNFTLKIRSTKLEDSAMYFCATHLNTEAFFGQGTRLTVV.

This chain connects TRBV11-3 to TRBJ2-3; no clear D. V was pared by 5 bases and J by 4 bases, with 13 bases between. Germline assignment: CDR1 SGHNT and CDR2 YENEEA. The CDR3 has 14 residues. The CDR3 nucleotides are TGTGCCAGCAGCCCACCGGGTGACGCAGATACGCAGTATTTT. Encoded protein: CASSPPGDADTQYF.

In its sample, this clone was seen a few times. This chain links TRBV28 with TRBJ2-7; 9 nucleotides agree with TRBD2. The CDR3 has 16 amino acids. Looked up from germline, CDR1 is MDHEN and CDR2 is SYDVKM. V lost 3 bases to trimming and J lost 0 bases; unmatched junction nucleotides: 6. The CDR3 coding sequence is TGTGCCAGCAGTTTCGCGACTAGCGGTCTCTCCTACGAGCAGTACTTC. Its translation: CASSFATSGLSYEQYF.

The chain links TRBV29-1 to TRBJ2-2; 7 bases line up with TRBD2. The germline V gene encodes CDR1 SQVTM and CDR2 ANQGSEA. Trimming took 1 base from V and 3 from J; bases not matched to a gene: 2. CDR3 size: 14 residues. The CDR3 here is CSVEVRGDTGELFF. For the CDR3, the DNA is TGCAGCGTTGAAGTACGGGGGGACACCGGGGAGCTGTTTTTT.

This clone was recorded a few times. The chain employs TRBV29-1 and TRBJ1-1; D uncertain. Germline V lookup: CDR1 SQVTM, CDR2 ANQGSEA. The CDR3 is made up of 12 amino acids. Trimming removed 1 base at V and 8 bases at J, with 11 bases between. In nucleotides, the CDR3 is TGCAGCGTTGAAGTAGGTGGAGCGGAAGCTTTCTTT. Protein: CSVEVGGAEAFF.

V gene TRBV28 combines with J gene TRBJ1-5; possibly TRBD1 for D (6 bases). The CDR3 is made up of 16 amino acids. The germline V and J ends were trimmed by 3 bases and 1 base, with 13 bases remaining between them. Germline V lookup: CDR1 MDHEN, CDR2 SYDVKM. CDR3 nucleotides: TGTGCCAGCAGTTTCGTATCCGGACAGAGCAATCAGCCCCAGCATTTT. Amino acids: CASSFVSGQSNQPQHF.

This chain uses TRBV7-2 with TRBJ2-3, with TRBD2 matching over 8 bases. The CDR3 contains 16 residues. V was clipped by 0 bases and J by 4 bases; unmatched bases: 6. Germline V gives CDR1 SGHTA, CDR2 FQGNSA. The CDR3 spells CASSLAPGGPPDTQYF. The CDR3 bases are TGTGCCAGCAGCTTAGCCCCGGGAGGGCCCCCAGATACGCAGTATTTT.

This sequence joins TRBV5-6 and TRBJ1-2; perhaps TRBD1 as D (6 bases). This CDR3 has 15 residues. Trimming took off 0 bases at V and 2 bases at J, with 11 bases between the two ends. Germline-derived CDR1 and CDR2 are SGHDT and YYEEEE. CDR3 in DNA: TGTGCCAGCAGCTTGGAAGCAGGGGCGAACTATGGCTACACCTTC. Amino acid sequence: CASSLEAGANYGYTF.

The chain recombines TRBV27 with TRBJ1-5, with 7 nucleotides matching TRBD1. The V segment lost 6 bases and the J segment 1 base; nucleotides outside the gene matches: 6. The CDR3 consists of 15 residues. From germline, CDR1 is MNHEY and CDR2 SMNVEV (reference sequence). The CDR3: CASSLRGVSNQPQHF. The CDR3 coding sequence is TGTGCCAGCAGCCTCAGGGGGGTGAGCAATCAGCCCCAGCATTTT.

The rearrangement joins TRBV30 to TRBJ2-1; D ambiguous. The CDR3 extends over 14 amino acids. Germline lookup yields CDR1 GTSNPN and CDR2 SVGIG (reference sequence). Trimming took 0 bases from V and 2 from J, leaving 8 bases between them. CDR3 bases: TGTGCCTGGAGTGTAGAGGAAACCTACAATGAGCAGTTCTTC. Translation gives CAWSVEETYNEQFF. The variable domain in full, with the rest retrieved from reference TRBV30 and TRBJ2-1, is SQTIHQWPATLVQPVGSPLSLECTVEGTSNPNLYWYRQAAGRGLQLLFYSVGIGQISSEVPQNLSASRPQDRQFILSSKKLLLSDSGFYLCAWSVEETYNEQFFGPGTRLTVL.

In its sample, this clone was seen a few times. This chain connects TRBV29-1 to TRBJ2-7; D unclear. The CDR3 is 10 residues long. The V and J ends lost 5 bases and 5 bases respectively, with 7 bases between them. Germline V gives CDR1 SQVTM, CDR2 ANQGSEA. CDR3 DNA sequence: TGCAGCGTTCTGGCCCACGAGCAGTACTTC. Translation gives CSVLAHEQYF.

This clone was observed a few times. V gene TRBV30 combines with J gene TRBJ2-7, with D hard to call. The CDR3 is made up of 13 amino acids. V was shortened by 0 bases and J by 0 bases, with 6 bases between the two germline ends. Germline V gene lookup returns CDR1 GTSNPN and CDR2 SVGIG (reference sequence). The DNA of the CDR3 is TGTGCCTGGAGTGTATACAACTCCTACGAGCAGTACTTC. Its translation: CAWSVYNSYEQYF.

Notes on this clone: Its ends do not fully match the called genes, so a read error is possible. The CDR3 nucleotides are TGCAACGTTGAAGAGGGTCCGCGGACTGAAGCTTTCTTT. This codes for CNVEEGPRTEAFF. The chain recombines TRBV29-1 with TRBJ1-1; no reliable D call. There are 13 residues in the CDR3. Germline lookup yields CDR1 SQVTM and CDR2 ANQGSEA.

The V gene is TRBV7-9, the J gene TRBJ2-1; D gene ambiguous. The germline V and J ends were trimmed by 3 bases and 1 base, with 13 bases remaining between them. The CDR3 loop spans 16 amino acids. The V gene's germline CDR1 is SEHNR and CDR2 FQNEAQ (reference sequence). The CDR3, as DNA: TGTGCCAGCAGCTTCTCAGACGGGCCGTCCTACAATGAGCAGTTCTTC. It is translated as CASSFSDGPSYNEQFF. Full variable domain (remainder filled in from reference TRBV7-9 and TRBJ2-1): DTGVSQNPRHKITKRGQNVTFRCDPISEHNRLYWYRQTLGQGPEFLTYFQNEAQLEKSRLLSDRFSAERPKGSFSTLEIQRTEQGDSAMYLCASSFSDGPSYNEQFFGPGTRLTVL.

This clone has a handful of counts. This chain uses TRBV29-1 with TRBJ2-7; no firm D call. V lost 5 bases and J lost 3, with 11 bases in between. The CDR3 sequence is 12 residues long. The germline gives CDR1 SQVTM, CDR2 ANQGSEA. CDR3 amino acids: CSVRVKNYEQYF. CDR3 DNA sequence: TGCAGCGTTCGAGTCAAGAACTACGAGCAGTACTTC.

This clone was detected only once. The chain recombines TRBV30 with TRBJ2-2, with 7 bases lining up with TRBD2. CDR3 length: 13 amino acids. The V segment lost 2 bases and the J segment 6 bases; nucleotides outside the gene matches: 3. The V gene's germline CDR1 is GTSNPN and CDR2 SVGIG (reference sequence). CDR3 amino acids: CAWSPGLAGELFF. The CDR3 bases are TGTGCCTGGAGTCCCGGACTAGCCGGGGAGCTGTTTTTT.

The chain joins TRBV9 to TRBJ1-5; possible D gene TRBD1, 6 bases. From germline, CDR1 is SGDLS and CDR2 YYNGEE. This CDR3 is 15 amino acids long. Deletions cut 0 bases from V and 3 bases from J, with 10 bases between. This CDR3 reads CASSVGGQLNQPQHF. The CDR3, as DNA: TGTGCCAGCAGCGTAGGAGGACAGCTCAATCAGCCCCAGCATTTT.

This clone was counted a few times. This chain's CDR3 is CSARTSGSGNEQFF. CDR3 sequence (DNA): TGCAGCGCTAGGACTAGCGGGAGTGGCAATGAGCAGTTCTTC. The chain is built from TRBV29-1 and TRBJ2-1; TRBD2 matches at 13 bases. Germline values: CDR1 SQVTM, CDR2 ANQGSEA. There are 14 residues in the CDR3. Trimming removed 7 bases from V and 6 bases from J; junction bases left unmatched: 6.

This clone came up once. The CDR3 sequence is CASSLSGEDSPLHF. CDR3 nucleotides: TGTGCCAGCAGTTTATCAGGGGAAGATTCACCCCTCCACTTT. The chain carries TRBV27 and TRBJ1-6; perhaps TRBD1 as D (5 bases). V lost 0 bases and J lost 8, with 8 bases in between. This CDR3 is built from 14 residues. CDR1 is MNHEY and CDR2 is SMNVEV in the germline V gene (reference sequence).

Only a few counts were recorded for this clone. The rearrangement joins TRBV29-1 to TRBJ2-2; no clear D. CDR3 length: 13 residues. The germline V and J ends were trimmed by 1 base and 1 base, with 4 bases remaining between them. Germline CDR1 and CDR2: SQVTM and ANQGSEA. CDR3 bases: TGCAGCGTTGAAGGCCTGAACACCGGGGAGCTGTTTTTT. Its protein product is CSVEGLNTGELFF.

The gene calls are TRBV27 and TRBJ2-1; D is ambiguous. This CDR3 spans 13 amino acids. Germline CDR1 and CDR2: MNHEY and SMNVEV (reference sequence). The V end was cut by 2 bases, the J end by 8 bases, with 10 bases between. Here the CDR3 reads CASSLEGYHEQFF. Here the CDR3 DNA reads TGTGCCAGCAGTTTAGAAGGGTACCATGAGCAGTTCTTC.